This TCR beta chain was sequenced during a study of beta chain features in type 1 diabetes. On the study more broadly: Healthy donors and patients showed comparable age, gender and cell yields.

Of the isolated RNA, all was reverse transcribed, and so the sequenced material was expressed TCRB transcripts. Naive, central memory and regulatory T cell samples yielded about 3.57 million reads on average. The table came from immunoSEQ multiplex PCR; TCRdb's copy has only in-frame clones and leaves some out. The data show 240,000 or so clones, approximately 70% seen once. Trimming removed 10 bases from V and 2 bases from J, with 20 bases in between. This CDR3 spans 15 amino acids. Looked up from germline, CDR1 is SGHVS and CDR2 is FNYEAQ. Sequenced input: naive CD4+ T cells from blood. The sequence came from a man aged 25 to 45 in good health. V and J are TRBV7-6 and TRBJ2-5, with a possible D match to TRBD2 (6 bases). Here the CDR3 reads CATHPLGGEQETQYF. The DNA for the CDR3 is TGTGCCACCCACCCTCTGGGGGGAGAGCAAGAGACCCAGTACTTC.